A selection of T cell receptor beta chains follows, all from one sample in a study of blood T cell repertoires in COVID-19. The repertoire was sequenced with immunoSEQ multiplex PCR; TCRdb's copy has only in-frame clones and lacks some. The sample carries about 85,000 clones, around 88% recorded once. The specimen was peripheral blood. Receptors originate from a man between 60 and 75 years old with acute or convalescent COVID-19. Each CDR3 is given with its conserved first and last residue. Fields, in order: D gene, clone size, V gene, J gene, CDR3 protein, CDR3 DNA. D genes are given only for firm matches. Where a row states a size, it is once, few, many or the class of an expanded clone; other rows omit it.

D: NA
size: once
V: TRBV30
J: TRBJ2-5
CDR3: CAWSEFTGVPEIQYF
DNA: TGTGCCTGGAGTGAATTTACCGGGGTCCCAGAGATCCAGTACTTC

D: NA
size: NA
V: TRBV7-6
J: TRBJ2-1
CDR3: CASSFTSGNEQFF
DNA: TGTGCCAGCAGCTTCACATCGGGGAATGAGCAGTTCTTC

D: NA
size: NA
V: TRBV4-2
J: TRBJ1-2
CDR3: CASSQDSGEPYGYTF
DNA: TGTGCCAGCAGCCAAGATAGCGGAGAGCCTTATGGCTACACCTTC

D: NA
size: NA
V: TRBV5-4
J: TRBJ2-5
CDR3: CASSDVDDEAQYF
DNA: TGTGCCAGCAGCGACGTGGATGATGAGGCCCAGTACTTC

D: NA
size: NA
V: TRBV11-2
J: TRBJ1-2
CDR3: CASSNRAGREANYGYTF
DNA: TGTGCCAGCAGCAATAGGGCAGGGAGGGAGGCTAACTATGGCTACACCTTC

D: NA
size: NA
V: TRBV4-2
J: TRBJ1-1
CDR3: CASRQTGVNTEAFF
DNA: TGTGCCAGCAGACAGACAGGAGTGAACACTGAAGCTTTCTTT

D: NA
size: NA
V: TRBV10-2
J: TRBJ2-3
CDR3: CASSPRGSVTTTDTQYF
DNA: TGCGCCAGCAGTCCCCGGGGTAGCGTAACTACCACAGATACGCAGTATTTT

D: TRBD1
size: once
V: TRBV30
J: TRBJ2-7
CDR3: CAFSSGTGLYEQYF
DNA: TGTGCCTTTTCCTCCGGGACAGGGTTGTACGAGCAGTACTTC

D: NA
size: NA
V: TRBV19
J: TRBJ1-3
CDR3: CASTFGEVTSGNTIYF
DNA: TGTGCCAGTACCTTCGGTGAGGTTACCTCTGGAAACACCATATATTTT

D: TRBD1
size: NA
V: TRBV2
J: TRBJ1-2
CDR3: CASSRGTVINYGYTF
DNA: TGTGCCAGCAGTCGCGGGACAGTCATAAACTATGGCTACACCTTC

D: NA
size: NA
V: TRBV20-1
J: TRBJ1-4
CDR3: CSASGSSNEKLFF
DNA: TGCAGTGCTAGTGGTAGTTCTAATGAAAAACTGTTTTTT

D: NA
size: NA
V: TRBV19
J: TRBJ1-4
CDR3: CASLSRGGEKLFF
DNA: TGTGCCAGTTTGTCAAGGGGTGGAGAAAAACTGTTTTTT

D: TRBD1
size: few
V: TRBV5-1
J: TRBJ1-6
CDR3: CASSLNPDRGDSPLHF
DNA: TGCGCCAGCAGCTTGAATCCGGACAGGGGCGATTCACCCCTCCACTTT

D: TRBD1
size: NA
V: TRBV7-9
J: TRBJ1-2
CDR3: CASSLVGTGDGYTF
DNA: TGTGCCAGCAGCTTAGTGGGTACAGGGGATGGCTACACCTTC

D: NA
size: NA
V: TRBV2
J: TRBJ1-2
CDR3: CASTETPNYGYTF
DNA: TGTGCCAGCACCGAGACACCGAACTATGGCTACACCTTC

D: NA
size: NA
V: TRBV30
J: TRBJ1-3
CDR3: CAWIVRAGNTIYF
DNA: TGTGCCTGGATAGTCAGGGCTGGAAACACCATATATTTT

D: TRBD2
size: NA
V: TRBV4-3
J: TRBJ2-1
CDR3: CASSPLRGGALNEQFF
DNA: TGCGCCAGCAGCCCCTTGCGCGGGGGGGCATTAAATGAGCAGTTCTTC

D: NA
size: few
V: TRBV19
J: TRBJ1-1
CDR3: CASSQQVNTEAFF
DNA: TGTGCCAGTAGTCAGCAGGTCAACACTGAAGCTTTCTTT

D: NA
size: NA
V: TRBV7-8
J: TRBJ1-1
CDR3: CASSLDMGGNTEAFF
DNA: TGTGCCAGCAGCTTAGACATGGGGGGGAACACTGAAGCTTTCTTT

D: TRBD1
size: NA
V: TRBV19
J: TRBJ1-5
CDR3: CASTAAGQKGNQPQHF
DNA: TGTGCCAGTACCGCCGCGGGACAGAAGGGTAATCAGCCCCAGCATTTT

D: NA
size: NA
V: TRBV30
J: TRBJ1-1
CDR3: CAWSVQNGVTEAFF
DNA: TGTGCCTGGAGTGTTCAAAACGGTGTCACTGAAGCTTTCTTT

D: NA
size: once
V: TRBV7-2
J: TRBJ2-7
CDR3: CASRSGSSSYEQYF
DNA: TGTGCCAGCAGGTCTGGTTCGAGCTCCTACGAGCAGTACTTC

D: TRBD1
size: NA
V: TRBV6-6
J: TRBJ2-7
CDR3: CASSTGTGGYEQYF
DNA: TGTGCCAGCAGTACCGGGACAGGGGGTTACGAGCAGTACTTC

D: NA
size: NA
V: TRBV7-9
J: TRBJ1-2
CDR3: CASSTGSFPDGYTF
DNA: TGTGCCAGCAGCACCGGGTCCTTCCCGGATGGCTACACCTTC

D: NA
size: NA
V: TRBV18
J: TRBJ2-5
CDR3: CASSPLGSETQYF
DNA: TGTGCCAGCTCACCGCTGGGGAGTGAGACCCAGTACTTC